The present T cell receptor (beta chain) was sequenced within a study of graft-versus-host responses after intestinal transplantation. Study-level results: Within allografts, high graft-versus-host to host-versus-graft clonal ratios were seen among patients with graft-donor T cell macrochimerism. Among recipient marrow samples, GvH clones were found; some appeared first in ileum or blood.

As concerns this clone: Its antigen remains unidentified.

The V gene end was trimmed by 5 bases and the J gene end by 6 bases; junction bases not matched to a gene: 8. CDR1 is SGHAT, CDR2 FQNNGV, per germline. The CDR3 extends over 14 amino acids. The data were produced by immunoSEQ multiplex PCR, yet TCRdb's version contains in-frame clones alone and is incomplete. The profile shows some 15,000 clones, 80% to 95% of them singletons. This clonotype originated in a human patient who received an intestinal transplant, so some T cells may come from the graft donor. This rearrangement joins TRBV11-2 to TRBJ2-5; 8 bases are shared with TRBD2. The material was PBMCs, obtained 950 to 1,300 days after intestinal transplantation. In nucleotides, the CDR3 is TGTGCCAGCAGCGCCGGACTAGCAGGCCAGACCCAGTACTTC. It specifies CASSAGLAGQTQYF. The entire variable domain, with the rest obtained from reference TRBV11-2 and TRBJ2-5, is as follows: EAGVAQSPRYKIIEKRQSVAFWCNPISGHATLYWYQQILGQGPKLLIQFQNNGVVDDSQLPKDRFSAERLKGVDSTLKIQPAKLEDSAVYLCASSAGLAGQTQYFGPGTRLLVL.